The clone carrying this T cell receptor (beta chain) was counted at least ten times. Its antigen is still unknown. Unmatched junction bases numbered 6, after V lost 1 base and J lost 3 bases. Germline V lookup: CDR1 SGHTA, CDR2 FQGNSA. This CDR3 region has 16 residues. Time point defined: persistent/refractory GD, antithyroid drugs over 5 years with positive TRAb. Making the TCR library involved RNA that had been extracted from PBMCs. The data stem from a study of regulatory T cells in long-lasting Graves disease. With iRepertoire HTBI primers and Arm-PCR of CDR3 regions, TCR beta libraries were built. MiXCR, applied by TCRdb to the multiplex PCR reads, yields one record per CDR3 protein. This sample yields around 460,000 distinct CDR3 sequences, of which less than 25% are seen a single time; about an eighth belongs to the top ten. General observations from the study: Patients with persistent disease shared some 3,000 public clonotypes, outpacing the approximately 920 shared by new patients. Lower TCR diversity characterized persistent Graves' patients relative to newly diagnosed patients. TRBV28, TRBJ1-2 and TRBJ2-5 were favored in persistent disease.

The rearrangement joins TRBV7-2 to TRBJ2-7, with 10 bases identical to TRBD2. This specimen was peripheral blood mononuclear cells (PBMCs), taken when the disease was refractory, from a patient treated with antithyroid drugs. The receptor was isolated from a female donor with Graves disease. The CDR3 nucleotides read TGTGCCAGCAGCTTAGATTCGGGACTAGCGTACTACGAGCAGTACTTC. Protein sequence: CASSLDSGLAYYEQYF.